The 2 T cell receptor beta chains below were found in one sample sequenced in a study of OX40 agonist ivuxolimab in advanced cancers. The protocol was immunoSEQ multiplex PCR, while the TCRdb copy is restricted to in-frame clones and leaves out a portion. The sample gives approximately 99,000 clones, approximately 94% of which show up once; around 0.17% is in the top ten. The sequences come from CD4+ or CD8+ T cells sorted from blood, collected in a trial of the OX40 agonist ivuxolimab. These receptors were taken from an adult with an advanced solid tumor such as melanoma, head and neck, liver or kidney cancer.

V and J are TRBV5-1 and TRBJ2-3; 11 nucleotides align to TRBD2. The CDR3 has 16 residues. Germline trimming cut 0 bases from V and 1 base from J; bases unmatched to any gene: 1. CDR1 and CDR2 from the germline V gene are SGHRS and YFSETQ. CDR3 DNA: TGCGCCAGCAGCTTGGGGGGACTAGCGGGCACAGATACGCAGTATTTT. Translating it yields CASSLGGLAGTDTQYF. Looking up the rest from reference TRBV5-1 and TRBJ2-3 gives the full variable domain: KAGVTQTPRYLIKTRGQQVTLSCSPISGHRSVSWYQQTPGQGLQFLFEYFSETQRNKGNFPGRFSGRQFSNSRSEMNVSTLELGDSALYLCASSLGGLAGTDTQYFGPGTRLTVL.

The chain has TRBV11-2 and TRBJ1-3; D is undetermined. Trimming removed 7 bases at V and 7 bases at J, with 8 bases between. The CDR3 contains 11 residues. Germline assignment: CDR1 SGHAT and CDR2 FQNNGV. This CDR3 is CASTRHNTIYF. In DNA, the CDR3 is TGTGCCAGCACCCGACACAACACCATATATTTT.